This passage covers 26 T cell receptor beta chains from one sample sequenced in a study of CD8 T cells in ankylosing spondylitis. TCRdb analysed the 5' RACE reads with MiXCR anew, one entry per CDR3 protein. The data show 25,000 to 35,000 distinct CDR3 sequences, 7.2% seen once. What was sequenced was blood, either unsorted or a sorted T cell fraction (not recorded which). The source of these receptors is a male donor with ankylosing spondylitis or in good health (not recorded which).

The CDR3 sequence: CASSLDPRDGTEAFF. The CDR3, as DNA: TGTGCCAGCAGCTTAGACCCGCGGGATGGCACTGAAGCTTTCTTT. The V call is TRBV7-8, the J call TRBJ1-1; D remains unclear. Looked up from germline, CDR1 is SGHVS and CDR2 is FQNEAQ. The V and J ends lost 1 base and 4 bases respectively, with 13 bases between them. This CDR3 is built from 15 residues.

The chain combines TRBV5-1 with TRBJ1-1, with D possibly being TRBD1 (5 bases). Germline CDR1 is SGHRS and CDR2 is YFSETQ. This CDR3 spans 16 amino acids. V lost 2 bases to trimming and J lost 1 base, with 15 bases between them. Written as DNA, the CDR3 is TGCGCCAGCAGCTTCAGGGAGTCAGGGAGGAACACTGAAGCTTTCTTT. It translates to CASSFRESGRNTEAFF. Drawing the rest from reference TRBV5-1 and TRBJ1-1, the complete variable domain is KAGVTQTPRYLIKTRGQQVTLSCSPISGHRSVSWYQQTPGQGLQFLFEYFSETQRNKGNFPGRFSGRQFSNSRSEMNVSTLELGDSALYLCASSFRESGRNTEAFFGQGTRLTVV.

This clonotype was observed many times. This chain links TRBV3-1 with TRBJ2-7; D unresolved. Germline V lookup: CDR1 LGHDT, CDR2 YNNKEL (reference sequence). Trimming took 3 bases from V and 6 from J, leaving 12 bases between them. The CDR3 is 13 residues long. The CDR3 nucleotides read TGTGCCAGCAGCCAGCGAGACACTCTCGAGCAGTACTTC. It translates to CASSQRDTLEQYF.

In its sample, this clonotype was seen many times. J is TRBJ2-6 and V is TRBV10-3; 13 nucleotides align to TRBD2. The CDR3 runs 18 residues. Trimming took 2 bases from V and 3 from J; bases not matched to a gene: 4. Germline assignment: CDR1 ENHRY and CDR2 SYGVKD. The chain's CDR3 is CAISEPGLAGSGANVLTF. Written as DNA, the CDR3 is TGTGCCATCAGTGAGCCGGGACTAGCGGGAAGTGGGGCCAACGTCCTGACTTTC.

As regards this clonotype: One junction end does not reproduce the germline sequence, and a read error may be involved. V gene TRBV20-1 combines with J gene TRBJ2-2; D is possibly TRBD1 (5 bases). This CDR3 has 14 residues. Germline V gene sequence: CDR1 DFQATT, CDR2 SNEGSKA (reference sequence). CDR3 sequence: CSARSGAGTAELFF. Written as DNA, the CDR3 is TGCAGTGCTAGAAGTGGGGCCGGCACCGCGGAGCTGTTTTTT.

This clonotype occurred many times. The chain carries TRBV9 and TRBJ1-1; tentatively, D is TRBD1 (6 bases). The CDR3 runs 15 residues. Germline-derived CDR1 and CDR2 are SGDLS and YYNGEE. V lost 0 bases to trimming and J lost 0 bases, with 9 bases between them. This CDR3 reads CASSVGRGVNTEAFF. CDR3 DNA: TGTGCCAGCAGCGTAGGGAGGGGGGTGAACACTGAAGCTTTCTTT.

This clonotype has ten or more counts. This chain joins TRBV20-1 and TRBJ2-3; D possibly corresponds to TRBD1 (6 bases). CDR1 and CDR2 from the germline V gene are DFQATT and SNEGSKA (reference sequence). This CDR3 has 12 residues. The V end lost 6 bases, the J end lost 4 bases, and 11 bases lay between the germline ends. The CDR3 bases are TGCAGTGCCAACAGGGTGCCAGATACGCAGTATTTT. Translation: CSANRVPDTQYF.

This clonotype was picked up many times. The J gene is TRBJ1-3, the V gene TRBV13, with TRBD1 matching 9 bases. V lost 4 bases and J lost 4; bases outside the gene matches: 11. Germline loops: CDR1 PRHDT, CDR2 FYEKMQ (reference sequence). The CDR3 length is 17 residues. The CDR3 reads CASSSERSGTGGNTIYF. CDR3 sequence (DNA): TGTGCCAGCAGCTCGGAACGGAGTGGGACAGGGGGAAACACCATATATTTT.

This clonotype was seen only a few times. V usage is TRBV4-1 and J usage is TRBJ2-1; D is undetermined. Germline V gives CDR1 MGHRA, CDR2 YSYEKL. The CDR3 totals 15 residues. Trimming shortened V by 0 bases and J by 6 bases, and 12 bases separated the two germline ends. The CDR3: CASSQEVRPSNEQFF. For the CDR3, the DNA is TGCGCCAGCAGCCAAGAAGTGCGCCCCAGCAATGAGCAGTTCTTC.

By sample share, this clonotype is medium-sized (0.01 to 0.1%). This chain links TRBV3-1 with TRBJ2-7; 8 nucleotides line up with TRBD1. This CDR3 has 15 residues. The V and J ends lost 5 bases and 5 bases, in that order; junction bases with no gene match: 11. Germline-derived CDR1 and CDR2 are LGHDT and YNNKEL (reference sequence). The CDR3 DNA is TGTGCCAGCAGCGTACCGACAGGGACAGGCGACGAGCAGTACTTC. Encoded protein: CASSVPTGTGDEQYF.

This clonotype was observed many times. The chain employs TRBV14 and TRBJ1-5, with a weak D call TRBD1 (5 bases). The CDR3 is 13 amino acids. Per the germline V gene, CDR1 is SGHDN and CDR2 is FVKESK. V was pared by 3 bases and J by 7 bases, with 10 bases between. The CDR3 sequence is CASSQTREQPQHF. The CDR3 DNA sequence: TGTGCCAGCAGCCAGACCAGGGAACAGCCCCAGCATTTT.

The table lists this clonotype with many counts. The chain recombines TRBV20-1 with TRBJ2-7; TRBD2 aligns across 11 bases. Germline CDR1 DFQATT, CDR2 SNEGSKA (reference sequence). Trimming took 6 bases from V and 3 from J; bases not matched to a gene: 10. The CDR3 has 15 residues. The CDR3 region has the DNA TGCAGTGCCCCAATGGTGACTAGCGGGATCTACGAGCAGTACTTC. Encoded protein: CSAPMVTSGIYEQYF.

The gene calls are TRBV7-2 and TRBJ2-4; 8 bases map to TRBD1. Germline V gene sequence: CDR1 SGHTA, CDR2 FQGNSA. This CDR3 spans 12 amino acids. Losses at the gene ends were 4 bases for V and 11 bases for J; bases not matched to a gene: 4. The CDR3 spells CASSSDRAFQYF. The CDR3 bases are TGTGCCAGCAGCTCGGACAGGGCTTTTCAGTACTTC.

This clonotype has ten or more counts. This chain joins TRBV28 and TRBJ2-7; TRBD2 aligns across 16 bases. CDR3 length equals 17 residues. V lost 6 bases to trimming and J lost 2 bases; unmatched junction nucleotides: 7. Germline lookup yields CDR1 MDHEN and CDR2 SYDVKM. The CDR3 nucleotides read TGTGCCAGCAGACCGGGACTAGCGGGAGGGCGAACCTACGAGCAGTACTTC. Translated, it gives CASRPGLAGGRTYEQYF.

This clonotype was seen many times. The V and J genes are TRBV12-3 or TRBV12-4 and TRBJ2-1; no clear D gene. V lost 6 bases, J lost 5 bases, and 11 bases lay in between. The CDR3 extends over 13 amino acids. CDR3 amino acids: CASSQRRDNEQFF. The CDR3 DNA follows: TGTGCCAGCAGCCAACGACGGGACAATGAGCAGTTCTTC.

This clonotype was observed many times. The chain recombines TRBV12-3 or TRBV12-4 with TRBJ2-2, with D maybe TRBD1 (6 bases). The CDR3 loop spans 14 amino acids. V shed 8 bases and J shed 5 bases, with 15 bases lying between them. CDR3 sequence: CASRRGSGTGELFF. DNA of the CDR3: TGTGCCAGCCGCAGGGGATCGGGTACCGGGGAGCTGTTTTTT.

Many counts were recorded for this clonotype. V and J are TRBV5-1 and TRBJ2-3; D not certain. CDR3 length equals 14 residues. The germline gives CDR1 SGHRS, CDR2 YFSETQ. V was pared by 1 base and J by 1 base, with 7 bases between. CDR3 region: CASSLQSGTDTQYF. In nucleotides, the CDR3 is TGCGCCAGCAGCTTGCAGTCGGGCACAGATACGCAGTATTTT.

In its sample, this clonotype was seen many times. The V and J genes are TRBV5-1 and TRBJ2-2, with D perhaps given as TRBD1 or TRBD2 (6 bases each). The CDR3 runs 15 residues. Germline CDR1 SGHRS, CDR2 YFSETQ. The V gene lost 0 bases and the J gene lost 5 bases, with 11 bases spanning the gap. This CDR3 is CASSLEGGRTGELFF. CDR3 nucleotides: TGCGCCAGCAGCTTGGAGGGGGGCCGGACCGGGGAGCTGTTTTTT.

This clonotype was observed at least ten times. The rearrangement links TRBV5-6 to TRBJ2-5; the D gene is possibly TRBD2 (6 bases). Trimming cost V 1 base and J 4 bases, with 14 bases left between them. The CDR3 consists of 15 residues. CDR1 is SGHDT and CDR2 is YYEEEE in the germline V gene. The CDR3 here is CASSLRRLGGETQYF. CDR3 DNA: TGTGCCAGCAGCTTGAGAAGATTGGGGGGAGAGACCCAGTACTTC. Supplemented by reference TRBV5-6 and TRBJ2-5, the full variable domain reads DAGVTQSPTHLIKTRGQQVTLRCSPKSGHDTVSWYQQALGQGPQFIFQYYEEEERQRGNFPDRFSGHQFPNYSSELNVNALLLGDSALYLCASSLRRLGGETQYFGPGTRLLVL.

This clonotype occurred many times. The chain has TRBV6-6 and TRBJ1-1; maybe TRBD1 (5 bases). Trimming took off 0 bases at V and 0 bases at J, with 5 bases between the two ends. CDR1 is MNHNY and CDR2 is SVGAGI in the germline V gene (reference sequence). The CDR3 has 14 amino acids. CDR3 in amino acids: CASSYSTVNTEAFF. The CDR3 region has the DNA TGTGCCAGCAGTTACTCGACAGTGAACACTGAAGCTTTCTTT.

In this sample, this clonotype turned up many times. This chain joins TRBV12-3 or TRBV12-4 and TRBJ1-2, with 9 bases fitting TRBD1. V was pared by 8 bases and J by 9 bases, with 10 bases of the junction left unmatched. The length of the CDR3 is 13 residues. CDR3 DNA sequence: TGTGCCAGCCAGATTACAGGGGGCGATAGCTACACCTTC. This codes for CASQITGGDSYTF.

This clonotype was found once. The V call is TRBV7-9, the J call TRBJ2-2; TRBD1 might be the D (6 bases). The V end was cut by 5 bases, the J end by 1 base, with 11 bases between. Per germline, CDR1 SEHNR and CDR2 FQNEAQ (reference sequence). The CDR3 is 15 amino acids. The CDR3 is CASSVGHGNTGELFF. CDR3 nucleotide sequence: TGTGCCAGCAGCGTGGGACACGGGAACACCGGGGAGCTGTTTTTT.

There are a few counts of this clonotype. V and J are TRBV30 and TRBJ2-7; the match to TRBD2 covers 11 bases. V shed 6 bases and J 3 bases; nucleotides not matched to a gene: 7. The length of the CDR3 is 14 residues. Per the germline V gene, CDR1 is GTSNPN and CDR2 is SVGIG (reference sequence). The CDR3 here is CACQRGTSGYEQYF. As DNA, the CDR3 is TGTGCCTGTCAAAGGGGGACTAGCGGCTACGAGCAGTACTTC.

This clonotype showed up many times. The CDR3 reads CSAGGQGHEQYF. The CDR3 DNA follows: TGCAGTGCTGGGGGACAGGGCCACGAGCAGTACTTC. The chain joins TRBV20-1 to TRBJ2-7; 9 nucleotides line up with TRBD1. J was trimmed by 5 bases and V by 5 bases; bases with no gene match: 4. The CDR3 covers 12 residues. The germline CDR1 and CDR2 sequences are DFQATT and SNEGSKA (reference sequence).

This clonotype has ten or more counts. The V call is TRBV12-3 or TRBV12-4, the J call TRBJ2-2; unclear D gene. CDR3 size: 13 residues. V lost 10 bases and J 4 bases, leaving 13 bases between the germline ends. The CDR3 DNA reads as TGTGCCATACTTTGGGTGAGCACCGGGGAGCTGTTTTTT. It translates to CAILWVSTGELFF.

In this sample, this clonotype turned up a few times. This may arise from a read error, as a much more abundant clone is one base away. The CDR3 spells CASSSKGQRANFYNEQFF. DNA for the CDR3: TGCGCCAGCAGCTCGAAGGGCCAGCGGGCCAACTTCTACAATGAGCAGTTCTTC. The chain links TRBV5-1 to TRBJ2-1, with D possibly TRBD2 on 6 matching bases. Germline CDR1 SGHRS, CDR2 YFSETQ. Trimming cost V 3 bases and J 3 bases, with 22 bases left between them. This CDR3 comprises 18 residues. The full variable domain, completed using reference TRBV5-1 and TRBJ2-1, is KAGVTQTPRYLIKTRGQQVTLSCSPISGHRSVSWYQQTPGQGLQFLFEYFSETQRNKGNFPGRFSGRQFSNSRSEMNVSTLELGDSALYLCASSSKGQRANFYNEQFFGPGTRLTVL.